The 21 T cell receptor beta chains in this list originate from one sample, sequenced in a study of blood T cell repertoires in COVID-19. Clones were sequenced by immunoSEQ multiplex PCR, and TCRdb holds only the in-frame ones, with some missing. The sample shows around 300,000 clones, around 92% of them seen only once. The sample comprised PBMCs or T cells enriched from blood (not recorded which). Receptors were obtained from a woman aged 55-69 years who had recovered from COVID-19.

CDR3 DNA: TGTGCCAGCAGTCCCGTTGAAGGGGGGGGTGAGCAGTTCTTC. Residues: CASSPVEGGGEQFF. J is TRBJ2-1 and V is TRBV27; D may be TRBD2 (7 bases). Germline CDR1 is MNHEY and CDR2 is SMNVEV (reference sequence). This CDR3 comprises 14 residues. Trimming stripped 5 bases from V and 9 bases from J, with 17 bases between.

The CDR3 is CASSPLAGDEQFF. The DNA for the CDR3 is TGTGCCAGCTCACCACTAGCAGGGGATGAGCAGTTCTTC. This chain uses TRBV18 with TRBJ2-1, with D possibly being TRBD1 (6 bases). Germline V CDR1 and CDR2: KGHSH, LQKENI. With 1 base removed from V and 8 bases from J, the gap between germline ends came to 9 bases. The CDR3 is made up of 13 amino acids.

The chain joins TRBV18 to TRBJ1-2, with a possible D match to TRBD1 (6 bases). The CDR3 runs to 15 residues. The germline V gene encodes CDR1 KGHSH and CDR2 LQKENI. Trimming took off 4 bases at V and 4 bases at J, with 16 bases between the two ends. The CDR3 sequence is CASSQTHDRLYGYTF. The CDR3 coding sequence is TGTGCCAGCTCACAAACTCACGACAGGCTCTATGGCTACACCTTC.

The chain's CDR3 is CASSYLQDITAMNTEAFF. CDR3 nucleotides: TGTGCCAGCAGTTATCTACAGGACATCACGGCCATGAACACTGAAGCTTTCTTT. The V call is TRBV7-9, the J call TRBJ1-1; D perhaps matches TRBD1 (5 bases). The CDR3 spans 18 residues. Trimming removed 6 bases at V and 0 bases at J, with 23 bases between. Germline CDR1 SEHNR, CDR2 FQNEAQ (reference sequence).

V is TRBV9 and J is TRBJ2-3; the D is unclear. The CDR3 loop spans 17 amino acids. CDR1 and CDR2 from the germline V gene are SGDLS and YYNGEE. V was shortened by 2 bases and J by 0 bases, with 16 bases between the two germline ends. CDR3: CASSVSTGILSTDTQYF. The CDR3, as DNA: TGTGCCAGCAGCGTCTCGACGGGTATCCTTAGCACAGATACGCAGTATTTT.

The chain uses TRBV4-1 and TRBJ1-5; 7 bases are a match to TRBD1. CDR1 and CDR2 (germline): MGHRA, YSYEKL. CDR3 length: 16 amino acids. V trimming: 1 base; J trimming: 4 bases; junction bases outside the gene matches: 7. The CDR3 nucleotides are TGCGCCAGCAGCCAAGGACAGGGAAGGGAGAATCAGCCCCAGCATTTT. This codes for CASSQGQGRENQPQHF.

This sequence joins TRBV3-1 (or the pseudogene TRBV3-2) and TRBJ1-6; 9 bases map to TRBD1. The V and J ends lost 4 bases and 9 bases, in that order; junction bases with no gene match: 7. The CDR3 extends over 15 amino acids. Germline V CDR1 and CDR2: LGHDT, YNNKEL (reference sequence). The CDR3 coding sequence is TGTGCCAGCAGCCGATTGGGACAGGGAGGTTCACCCCTCCACTTT. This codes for CASSRLGQGGSPLHF.

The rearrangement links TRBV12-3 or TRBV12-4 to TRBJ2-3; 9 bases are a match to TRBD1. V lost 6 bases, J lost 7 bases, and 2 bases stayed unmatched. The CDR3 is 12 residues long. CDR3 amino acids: CASRNRGHTQYF. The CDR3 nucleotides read TGTGCCAGCAGAAACAGGGGGCATACGCAGTATTTT.

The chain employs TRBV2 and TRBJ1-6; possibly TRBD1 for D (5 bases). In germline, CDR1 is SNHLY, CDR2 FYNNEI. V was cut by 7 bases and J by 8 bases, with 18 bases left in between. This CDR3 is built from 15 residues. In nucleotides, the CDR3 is TGTGCCAGCACCATCGGGGGGAAAAATTATTCACCCCTCCACTTT. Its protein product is CASTIGGKNYSPLHF.

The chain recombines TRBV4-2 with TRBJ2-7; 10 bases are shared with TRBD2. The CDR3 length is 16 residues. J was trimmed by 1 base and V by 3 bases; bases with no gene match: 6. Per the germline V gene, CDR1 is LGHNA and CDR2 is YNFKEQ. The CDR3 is CASSQSGLARSYEQYF. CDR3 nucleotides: TGTGCCAGCAGCCAGTCGGGACTAGCGAGGTCCTACGAGCAGTACTTC.

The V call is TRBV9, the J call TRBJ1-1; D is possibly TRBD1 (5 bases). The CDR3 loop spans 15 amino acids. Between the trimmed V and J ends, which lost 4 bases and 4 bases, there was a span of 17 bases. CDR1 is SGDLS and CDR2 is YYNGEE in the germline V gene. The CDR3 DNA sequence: TGTGCCAGCAGCCAGGTGGCGGTCGGGGGCACTGAAGCTTTCTTT. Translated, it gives CASSQVAVGGTEAFF.

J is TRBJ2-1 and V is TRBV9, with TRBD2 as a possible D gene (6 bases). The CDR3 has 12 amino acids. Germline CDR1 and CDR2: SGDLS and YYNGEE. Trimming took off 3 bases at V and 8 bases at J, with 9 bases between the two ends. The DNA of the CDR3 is TGTGCCAGCAGCGGGGCTAGCGATGAGCAGTTCTTC. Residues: CASSGASDEQFF.

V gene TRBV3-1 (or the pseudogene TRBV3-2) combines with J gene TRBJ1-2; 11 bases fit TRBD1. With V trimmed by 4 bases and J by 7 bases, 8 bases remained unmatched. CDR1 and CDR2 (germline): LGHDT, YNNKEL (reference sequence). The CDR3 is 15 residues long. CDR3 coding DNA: TGTGCCAGCAGCCCATGGACAGGGGGCGCCGTTGGCTACACCTTC. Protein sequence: CASSPWTGGAVGYTF.

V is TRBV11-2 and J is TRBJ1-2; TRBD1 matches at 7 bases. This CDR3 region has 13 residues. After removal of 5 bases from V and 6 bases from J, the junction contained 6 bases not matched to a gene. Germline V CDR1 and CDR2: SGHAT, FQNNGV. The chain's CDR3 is CASSRMQGDGYTF. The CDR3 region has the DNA TGTGCCAGCAGCCGGATGCAGGGGGATGGCTACACCTTC.

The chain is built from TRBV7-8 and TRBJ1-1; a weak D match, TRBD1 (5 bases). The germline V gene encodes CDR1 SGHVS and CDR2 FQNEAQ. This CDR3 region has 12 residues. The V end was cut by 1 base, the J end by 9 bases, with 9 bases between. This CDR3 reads CASSLDRTKAFF. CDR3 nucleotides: TGTGCCAGCAGCTTAGACAGGACCAAAGCTTTCTTT.

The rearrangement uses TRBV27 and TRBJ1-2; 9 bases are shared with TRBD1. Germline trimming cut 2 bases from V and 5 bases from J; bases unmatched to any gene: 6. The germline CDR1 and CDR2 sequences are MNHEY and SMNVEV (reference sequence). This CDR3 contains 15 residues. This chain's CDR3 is CASSLPGQGEYGYTF. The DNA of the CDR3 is TGTGCCAGCAGTTTACCGGGACAGGGAGAATATGGCTACACCTTC.

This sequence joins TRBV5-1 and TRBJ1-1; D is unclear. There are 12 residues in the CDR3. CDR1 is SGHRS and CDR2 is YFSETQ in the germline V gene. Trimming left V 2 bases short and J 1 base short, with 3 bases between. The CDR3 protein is CASSFQNTEAFF. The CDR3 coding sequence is TGCGCCAGCAGCTTTCAGAACACTGAAGCTTTCTTT.

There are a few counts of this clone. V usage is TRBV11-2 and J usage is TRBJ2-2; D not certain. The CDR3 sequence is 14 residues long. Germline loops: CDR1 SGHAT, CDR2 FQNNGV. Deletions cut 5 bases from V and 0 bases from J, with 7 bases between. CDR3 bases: TGTGCCAGCAGCCCTCCCGCGAACACCGGGGAGCTGTTTTTT. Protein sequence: CASSPPANTGELFF.

In nucleotides, the CDR3 is TGTGCCAGCTCACCATCGGAAGGGGCCTTCAACCCGGTCGGCTACACCTTC. Its translation: CASSPSEGAFNPVGYTF. The chain is built from TRBV18 and TRBJ1-2; maybe TRBD1 (5 bases). This CDR3 spans 17 amino acids. The V gene's germline CDR1 is KGHSH and CDR2 LQKENI. V was cut by 2 bases and J by 8 bases, with 24 bases left in between. The full variable domain, completed using reference TRBV18 and TRBJ1-2, is NAGVMQNPRHLVRRRGQEARLRCSPMKGHSHVYWYRQLPEEGLKFMVYLQKENIIDESGMPKERFSAEFPKEGPSILRIQQVVRGDSAAYFCASSPSEGAFNPVGYTFGSGTRLTVV.

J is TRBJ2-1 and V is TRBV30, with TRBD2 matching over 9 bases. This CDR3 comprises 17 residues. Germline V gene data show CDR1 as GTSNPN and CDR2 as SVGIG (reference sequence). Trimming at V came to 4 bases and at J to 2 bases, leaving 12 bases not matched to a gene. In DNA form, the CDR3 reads TGTGCCTGGACCCTCGGGGCCAGCGGGGGGCCCTACAATGAGCAGTTCTTC. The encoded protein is CAWTLGASGGPYNEQFF.

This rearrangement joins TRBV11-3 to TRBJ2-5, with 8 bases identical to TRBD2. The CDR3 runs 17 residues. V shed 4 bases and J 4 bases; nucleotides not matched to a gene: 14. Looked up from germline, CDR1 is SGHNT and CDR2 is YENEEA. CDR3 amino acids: CASSSEPTGLVIETQYF. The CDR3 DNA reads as TGTGCCAGCAGCTCAGAGCCCACGGGACTAGTAATAGAGACCCAGTACTTC.